The present T cell receptor (beta chain) was sequenced within a study of T cells after somatic rescue of genetic block. V dropped 5 bases and J dropped 8; count of bases not matched to a gene: 14. This CDR3 is 16 amino acids long. In germline, CDR1 is SGHRS, CDR2 YFSETQ. The protocol was immunoSEQ multiplex PCR, while the TCRdb copy is restricted to in-frame clones and leaves out a portion. The table has 55,000 to 70,000 clones, around 93% seen once. The receptor was derived from a man aged 35 to 55. Sequenced material: peripheral blood mononuclear cells (PBMCs). V and J are TRBV5-1 and TRBJ1-4, with TRBD1 identical over 8 bases. Here the CDR3 reads CASRAETGGRGEKLFF. The DNA of the CDR3 is TGCGCCAGCAGAGCGGAAACAGGGGGGCGAGGGGAAAAACTGTTTTTT.